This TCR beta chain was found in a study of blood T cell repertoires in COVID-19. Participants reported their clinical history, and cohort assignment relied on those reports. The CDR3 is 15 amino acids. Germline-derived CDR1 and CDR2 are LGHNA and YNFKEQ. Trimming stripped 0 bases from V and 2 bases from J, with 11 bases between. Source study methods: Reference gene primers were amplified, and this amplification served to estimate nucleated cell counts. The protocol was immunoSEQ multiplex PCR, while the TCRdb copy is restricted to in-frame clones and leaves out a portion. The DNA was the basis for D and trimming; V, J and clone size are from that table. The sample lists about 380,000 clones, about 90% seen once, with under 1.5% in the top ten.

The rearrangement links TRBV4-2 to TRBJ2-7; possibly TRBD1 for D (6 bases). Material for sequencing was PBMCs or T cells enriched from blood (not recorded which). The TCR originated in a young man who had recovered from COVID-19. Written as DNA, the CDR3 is TGTGCCAGCAGCCAAGATATGGGGGCCCCCTACGAGCAGTACTTC. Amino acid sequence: CASSQDMGAPYEQYF.